The clone carrying this T cell receptor beta chain was counted only a few times. No antigen is known for it. The record originates from a study of T-cell reconstitution after alpha-beta-depleted transplantation in children. Findings of the study overall: The study traced high day-60 TCRbeta diversity in some patients to surviving recipient T cells and thymic progenitors. Reportedly, roughly two months post-transplant, alpha-beta T cells arose from several hundred expanded graft clones. Newly produced T cells mostly provided counts and TCRbeta diversity after one year, as hyperexpanded clones declined.

During its preparation, the TCRbeta library received unique molecular identifiers. In TCRdb, the PCR reads were re-called with MiXCR into one record per CDR3 protein. The repertoire holds fewer than 550,000 distinct CDR3 sequences, with more than 9.5% as singletons. The TCR comes from a female patient between 2 and 15 years old who had a stem cell transplant for aplastic anemia, so the T cells may come from the graft donor. Material: PBMCs, mostly from graft donor cells, obtained 180 days after TCRalphabeta/CD19-depleted stem cell transplant.

The CDR3 nucleotides are TGTGCCAGCAGTTACTCGAGCCAGGAGAGCTCCTACGAGCAGTACTTC. Protein: CASSYSSQESSYEQYF. This sequence joins TRBV6-5 and TRBJ2-7; D remains unclear. V was cut by 0 bases and J by 0 bases, with 12 bases left in between. Per the germline V gene, CDR1 is MNHEY and CDR2 is SVGAGI. The CDR3 spans 16 residues.